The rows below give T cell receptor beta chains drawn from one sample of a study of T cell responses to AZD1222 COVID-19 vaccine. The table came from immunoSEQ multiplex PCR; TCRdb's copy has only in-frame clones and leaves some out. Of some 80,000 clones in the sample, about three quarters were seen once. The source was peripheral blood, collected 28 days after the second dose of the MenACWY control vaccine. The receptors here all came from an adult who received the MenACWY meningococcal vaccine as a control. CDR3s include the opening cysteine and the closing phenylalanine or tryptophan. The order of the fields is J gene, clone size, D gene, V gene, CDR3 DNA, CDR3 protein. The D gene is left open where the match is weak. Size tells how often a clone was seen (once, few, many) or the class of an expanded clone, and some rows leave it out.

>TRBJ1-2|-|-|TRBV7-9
TGTGCCAGCAGCCCGGGTAGCTATGGCTACACCTTC
CASSPGSYGYTF
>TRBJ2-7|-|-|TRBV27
TGTGCCAGCAGTAACGGACAAGCCTACGAGCAGTACTTC
CASSNGQAYEQYF
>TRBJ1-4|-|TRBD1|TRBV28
TGTGCCAGCACCGATCTGGGACAGGGAGGTCGTAATGAAAAACTGTTTTTT
CASTDLGQGGRNEKLFF
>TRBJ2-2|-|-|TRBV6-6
TGTGCCGCTAAGGGGGGGGAAGGAAGGGAGCTGTTTTTT
CAAKGGEGRELFF
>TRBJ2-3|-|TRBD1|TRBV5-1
TGCGCCAGCAGTTTTACAGGGGGGAGCACAGATACGCAGTATTTT
CASSFTGGSTDTQYF
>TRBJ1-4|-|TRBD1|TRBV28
TGTGCCAGCAGCCCGGACAGGGGGCTCGGGGAAAAACTGTTTTTT
CASSPDRGLGEKLFF
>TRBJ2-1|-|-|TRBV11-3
TGTGCCAGCAGCTCGGACGCAAATGAGCAGTTCTTC
CASSSDANEQFF
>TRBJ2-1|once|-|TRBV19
TGTGCCAGTAGTATATTGCTAGGGAGCTACAATGAGCAGTTCTTC
CASSILLGSYNEQFF
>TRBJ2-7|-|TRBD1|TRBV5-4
TGTGCCAGCAGCCCGCGTCCGGGACAGGGGACCTACGAGCAGTACTTC
CASSPRPGQGTYEQYF
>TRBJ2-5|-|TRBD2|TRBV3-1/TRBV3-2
TGTGCCAGCAGCCAAGTGAGAGGAGCGGGAGGTCTCCAAGAGACCCAGTACTTC
CASSQVRGAGGLQETQYF
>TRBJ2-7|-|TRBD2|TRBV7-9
TGTGCCAGCAGCTTAGGGGGACTAGTCTACGAGCAGTACTTC
CASSLGGLVYEQYF
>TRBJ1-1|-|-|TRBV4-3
TGCGCCAGCAGCCAAAATGGATTCCAAGGGCAACAAGCTTTCTTT
CASSQNGFQGQQAFF
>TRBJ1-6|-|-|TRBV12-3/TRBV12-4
TGTGCCAGCAGTTTAGCCAAGAATTCACCCCTCCACTTT
CASSLAKNSPLHF
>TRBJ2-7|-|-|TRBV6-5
TGTGCCAGCAGTCGCATCGGGATGGGTAGCGAATCCTTC
CASSRIGMGSESF
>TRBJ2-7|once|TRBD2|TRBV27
TGTGCCAGCAGTTCCGGGACTAGCTACGAGCAGTACTTC
CASSSGTSYEQYF